The 4 T cell receptor beta chains presented below share a single source sample, sequenced in a study of T cell clonotyping in hematopoietic cell transplantation. TCRdb's copy holds only in-frame clones and misses some; the assay was immunoSEQ multiplex PCR. Altogether under 9,500 clones are present, more than 80% being singletons, with the ten largest covering over 4%. The sequencing here drew on peripheral blood mononuclear cells, taken 180 days after allogeneic stem cell transplant. These receptors originate from a female patient in her fifties who had an allogeneic stem cell transplant from an unrelated donor, so the T cells may come from the graft donor. Some clones in this sample may be carry-over from other donors' samples.

The chain has TRBV19 and TRBJ1-5, with D perhaps TRBD1 (6 bases). Germline CDR1 reads LNHDA; CDR2 reads SQIVND (reference sequence). The CDR3 has 13 residues. Trimming cost V 9 bases and J 6 bases, with 15 bases left between them. The CDR3 DNA is TGTGCCAGCAGCTTAGGGGGGATTCAGCCCCAGCATTTT. Translating gives CASSLGGIQPQHF.

J is TRBJ2-7 and V is TRBV9; D possibly corresponds to TRBD1 (5 bases). The germline gives CDR1 SGDLS, CDR2 YYNGEE. This CDR3 spans 14 amino acids. Deletions cut 4 bases from V and 2 bases from J, with 13 bases between. The CDR3 DNA reads TGTGCCAGCAGCCTTGGACAAGGACCCTACGAGCAGTACTTC. Translated: CASSLGQGPYEQYF.

This clone was counted a single time. The rearrangement uses TRBV14 and TRBJ1-1; D is possibly TRBD1 (6 bases). Germline CDR1 and CDR2: SGHDN and FVKESK. V gave up 4 bases and J gave up 1 base, with 10 bases separating them. CDR3 size: 14 residues. Here the CDR3 reads CASSPRRGNTEAFF. CDR3 DNA: TGTGCCAGCAGCCCGCGCAGGGGGAACACTGAAGCTTTCTTT.

V usage is TRBV6-4 and J usage is TRBJ2-6; TRBD1 or TRBD2 may be the D gene (5 bases each). Trimming removed 0 bases from V and 4 bases from J, with 13 bases in between. There are 17 residues in the CDR3. CDR1 MRHNA and CDR2 SNTAGT come from the germline V gene. CDR3 DNA sequence: TGTGCCAGCAGTGACTCGTGGCAGGGAGACGGGGCCAACGTCCTGACTTTC. Translating gives CASSDSWQGDGANVLTF.